The T cell receptor (beta chain) described here comes from a study of T cell repertoires in cytomegalovirus infection. Study information: Public TCR beta signature analysis indicated the presence of both CMV infection and matching HLA type. The study's findings and limits: Predominance within the ex vivo response was attributable to HLA-C-restricted CMV-specific TCR beta clonotypes.

This clonotype has ten or more counts. The antigen is unknown. Using its own MiXCR run on the reads, TCRdb lists one record per CDR3 protein. The sample yields 450,000 to 600,000 distinct CDR3 sequences, over 9% seen once. The clonotype originates from a human donor in good health (CMV status not recorded). Some clones in this sample may be carry-over from other donors' samples. Input material: PBMCs.

DNA for the CDR3: TGTGCCAGCAGCTTAGGGACTTTCAATGAGCAGTTCTTC. Protein product: CASSLGTFNEQFF. J is TRBJ2-1 and V is TRBV7-8, with a weak D call TRBD2 (5 bases). CDR1 and CDR2 from the germline V gene are SGHVS and FQNEAQ. The CDR3 covers 13 residues. V lost 1 base and J 6 bases, leaving 7 bases between the germline ends.